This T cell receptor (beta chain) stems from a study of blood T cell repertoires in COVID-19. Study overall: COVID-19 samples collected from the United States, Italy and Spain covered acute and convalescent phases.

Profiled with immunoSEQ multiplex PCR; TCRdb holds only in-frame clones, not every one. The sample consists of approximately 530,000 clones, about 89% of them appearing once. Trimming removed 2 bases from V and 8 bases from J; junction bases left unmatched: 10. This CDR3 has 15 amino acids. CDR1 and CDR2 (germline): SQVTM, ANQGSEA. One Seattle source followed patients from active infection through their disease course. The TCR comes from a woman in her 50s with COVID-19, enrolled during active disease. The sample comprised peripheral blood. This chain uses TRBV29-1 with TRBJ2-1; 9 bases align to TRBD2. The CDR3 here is CSVETTSGLRYEQFF. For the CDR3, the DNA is TGCAGCGTTGAAACCACTAGCGGGCTCCGCTATGAGCAGTTCTTC.